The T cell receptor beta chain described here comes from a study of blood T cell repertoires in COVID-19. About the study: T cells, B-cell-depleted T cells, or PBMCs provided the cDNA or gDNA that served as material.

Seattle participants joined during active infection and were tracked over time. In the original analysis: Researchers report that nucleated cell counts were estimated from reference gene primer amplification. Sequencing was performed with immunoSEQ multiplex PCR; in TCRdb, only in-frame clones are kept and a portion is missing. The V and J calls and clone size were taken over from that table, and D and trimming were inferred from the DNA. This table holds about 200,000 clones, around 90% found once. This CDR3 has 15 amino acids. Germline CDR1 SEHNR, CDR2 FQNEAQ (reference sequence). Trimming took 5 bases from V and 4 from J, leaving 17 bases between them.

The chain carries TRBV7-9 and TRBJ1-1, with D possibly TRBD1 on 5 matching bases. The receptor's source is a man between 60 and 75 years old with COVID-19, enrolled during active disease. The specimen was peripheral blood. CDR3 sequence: CASSTTALFGTEAFF. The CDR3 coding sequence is TGTGCCAGCAGCACGACAGCGTTGTTTGGCACTGAAGCTTTCTTT.